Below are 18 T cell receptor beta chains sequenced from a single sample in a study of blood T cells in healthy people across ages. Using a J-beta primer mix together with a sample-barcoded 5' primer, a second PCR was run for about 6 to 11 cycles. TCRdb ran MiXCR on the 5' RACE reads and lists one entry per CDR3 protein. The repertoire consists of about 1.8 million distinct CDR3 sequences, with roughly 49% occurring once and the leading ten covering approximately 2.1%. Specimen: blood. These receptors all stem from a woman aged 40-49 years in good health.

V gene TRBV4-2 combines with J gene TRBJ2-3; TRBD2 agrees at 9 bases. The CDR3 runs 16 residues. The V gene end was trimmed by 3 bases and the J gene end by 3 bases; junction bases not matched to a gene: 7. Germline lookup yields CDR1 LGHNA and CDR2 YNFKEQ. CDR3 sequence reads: CASSQGEAGGTDTQYF. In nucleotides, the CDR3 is TGTGCCAGCAGCCAGGGTGAGGCGGGGGGGACAGATACGCAGTATTTT.

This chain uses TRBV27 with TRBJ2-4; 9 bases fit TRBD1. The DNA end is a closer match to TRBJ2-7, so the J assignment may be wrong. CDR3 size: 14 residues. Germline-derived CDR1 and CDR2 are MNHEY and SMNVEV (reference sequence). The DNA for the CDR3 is TGTGCCAGCAGCACACCGACAGGGGGCTACGAGCAGTACTTC. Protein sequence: CASSTPTGGYEQYF.

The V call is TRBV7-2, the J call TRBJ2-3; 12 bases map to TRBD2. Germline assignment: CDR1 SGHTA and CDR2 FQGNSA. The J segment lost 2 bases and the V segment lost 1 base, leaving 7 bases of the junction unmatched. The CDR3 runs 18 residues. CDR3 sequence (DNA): TGTGCCAGCAGCTTAGTTTCGACTAGCGGGGGACTCACAGATACGCAGTATTTT. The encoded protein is CASSLVSTSGGLTDTQYF.

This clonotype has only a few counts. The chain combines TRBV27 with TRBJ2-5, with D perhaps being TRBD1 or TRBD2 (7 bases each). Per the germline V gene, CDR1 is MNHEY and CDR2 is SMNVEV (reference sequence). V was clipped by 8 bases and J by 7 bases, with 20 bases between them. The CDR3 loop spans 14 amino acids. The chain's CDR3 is CASRTLQGRVTQYF. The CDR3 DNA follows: TGTGCCAGCCGAACGTTACAGGGGAGGGTGACCCAGTACTTC.

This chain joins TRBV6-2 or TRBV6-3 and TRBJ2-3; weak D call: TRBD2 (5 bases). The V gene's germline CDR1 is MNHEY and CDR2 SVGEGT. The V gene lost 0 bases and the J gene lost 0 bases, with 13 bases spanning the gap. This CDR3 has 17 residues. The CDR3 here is CASSYSYGRESTDTQYF. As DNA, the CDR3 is TGTGCCAGCAGTTACTCCTACGGACGGGAAAGCACAGATACGCAGTATTTT.

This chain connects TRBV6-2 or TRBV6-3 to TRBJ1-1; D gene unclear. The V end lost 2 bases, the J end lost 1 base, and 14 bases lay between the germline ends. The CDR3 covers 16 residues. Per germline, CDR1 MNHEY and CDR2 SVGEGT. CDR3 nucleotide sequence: TGTGCCAGCAGTTACGGGATAAGGAGGCGGAACACTGAAGCTTTCTTT. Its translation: CASSYGIRRRNTEAFF.

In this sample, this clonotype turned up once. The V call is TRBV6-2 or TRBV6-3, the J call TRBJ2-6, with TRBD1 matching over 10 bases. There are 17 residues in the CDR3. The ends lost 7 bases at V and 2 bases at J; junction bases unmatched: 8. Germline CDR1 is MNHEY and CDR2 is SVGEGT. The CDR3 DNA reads TGTGCCAGCATTATGGACAGGGGGTATGCTGGGGCCAACGTCCTGACTTTC. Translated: CASIMDRGYAGANVLTF.

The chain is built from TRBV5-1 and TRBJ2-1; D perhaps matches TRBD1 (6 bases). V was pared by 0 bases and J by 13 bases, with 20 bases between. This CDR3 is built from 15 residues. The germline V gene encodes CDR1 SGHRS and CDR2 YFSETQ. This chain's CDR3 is CASSLEVAGEETQFF. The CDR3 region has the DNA TGCGCCAGCAGCTTGGAGGTGGCAGGGGAAGAGACCCAGTTCTTC.

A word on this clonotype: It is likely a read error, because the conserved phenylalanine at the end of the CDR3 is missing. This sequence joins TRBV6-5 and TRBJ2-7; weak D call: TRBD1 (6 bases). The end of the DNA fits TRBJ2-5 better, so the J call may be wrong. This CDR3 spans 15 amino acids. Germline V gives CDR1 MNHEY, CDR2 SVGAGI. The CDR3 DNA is TGTGCCAGCAGTCCTGGACAGTCAGGCAAAGAGACCCAGTACTTA. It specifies CASSPGQSGKETQYL.

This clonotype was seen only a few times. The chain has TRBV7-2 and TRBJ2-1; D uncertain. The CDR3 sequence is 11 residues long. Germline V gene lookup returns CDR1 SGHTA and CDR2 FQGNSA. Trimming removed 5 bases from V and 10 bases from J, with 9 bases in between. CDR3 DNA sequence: TGTGCCAGCAGCCCCTCTATGGAGCAGTTCTTC. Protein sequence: CASSPSMEQFF.

CDR3 region: CSVEDLVGGSDYGYTF. The CDR3 region has the DNA TGCAGCGTTGAAGATCTAGTCGGGGGGAGCGACTATGGCTACACCTTC. The J gene is TRBJ1-2, the V gene TRBV29-1, with D possibly matching TRBD1 (5 bases). This CDR3 has 16 amino acids. Trimming removed 0 bases at V and 3 bases at J, with 17 bases between. From germline, CDR1 is SQVTM and CDR2 ANQGSEA.

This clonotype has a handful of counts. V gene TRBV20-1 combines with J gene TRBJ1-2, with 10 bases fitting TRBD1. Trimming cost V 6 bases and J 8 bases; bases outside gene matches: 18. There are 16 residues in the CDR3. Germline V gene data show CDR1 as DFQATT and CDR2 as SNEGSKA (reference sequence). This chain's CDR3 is CSAPRDRGVEGQGYTF. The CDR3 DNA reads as TGCAGTGCCCCTCGGGACAGGGGAGTAGAAGGGCAAGGCTACACCTTC.

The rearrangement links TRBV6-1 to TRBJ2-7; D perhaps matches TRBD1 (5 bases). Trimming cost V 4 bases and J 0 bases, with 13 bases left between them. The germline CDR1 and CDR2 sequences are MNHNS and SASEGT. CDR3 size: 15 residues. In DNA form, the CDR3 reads TGTGCCAGCAGTGCACAAAGGGGCAGCTCCTACGAGCAGTACTTC. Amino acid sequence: CASSAQRGSSYEQYF.

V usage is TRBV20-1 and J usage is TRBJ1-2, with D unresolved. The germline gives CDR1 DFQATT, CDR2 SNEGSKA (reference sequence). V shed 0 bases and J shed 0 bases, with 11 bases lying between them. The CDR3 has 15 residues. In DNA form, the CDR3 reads TGCAGTGCTAGAGATAAGGCAGTTACTAACTATGGCTACACCTTC. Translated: CSARDKAVTNYGYTF.

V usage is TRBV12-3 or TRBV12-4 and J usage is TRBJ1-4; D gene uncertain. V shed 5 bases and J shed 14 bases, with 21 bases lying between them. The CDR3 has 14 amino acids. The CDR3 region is CASSPGTEGRVLFF. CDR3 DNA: TGTGCCAGCAGTCCCGGAACCGAGGGCCGAGTGCTGTTTTTT.

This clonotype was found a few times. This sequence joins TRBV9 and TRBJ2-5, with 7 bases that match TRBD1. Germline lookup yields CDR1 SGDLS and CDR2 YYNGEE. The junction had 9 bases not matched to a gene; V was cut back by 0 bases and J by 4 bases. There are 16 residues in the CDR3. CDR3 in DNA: TGTGCCAGCAGCGTAGGGGCCCCGGGACAGACAGAGACCCAGTACTTC. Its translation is CASSVGAPGQTETQYF.

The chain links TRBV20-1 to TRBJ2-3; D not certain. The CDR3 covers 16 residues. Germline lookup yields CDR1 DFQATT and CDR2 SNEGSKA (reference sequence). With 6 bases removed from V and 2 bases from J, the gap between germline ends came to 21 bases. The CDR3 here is CSAPLGAASHTDTQYF. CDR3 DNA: TGCAGTGCCCCCTTGGGCGCGGCTTCTCACACAGATACGCAGTATTTT.

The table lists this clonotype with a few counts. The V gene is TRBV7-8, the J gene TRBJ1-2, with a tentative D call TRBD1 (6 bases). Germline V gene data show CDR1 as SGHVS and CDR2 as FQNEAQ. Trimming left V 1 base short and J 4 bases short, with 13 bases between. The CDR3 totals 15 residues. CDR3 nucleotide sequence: TGTGCCAGCAGCTTAGTAGGACAGTCTTTCTATGGCTACACCTTC. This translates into CASSLVGQSFYGYTF.